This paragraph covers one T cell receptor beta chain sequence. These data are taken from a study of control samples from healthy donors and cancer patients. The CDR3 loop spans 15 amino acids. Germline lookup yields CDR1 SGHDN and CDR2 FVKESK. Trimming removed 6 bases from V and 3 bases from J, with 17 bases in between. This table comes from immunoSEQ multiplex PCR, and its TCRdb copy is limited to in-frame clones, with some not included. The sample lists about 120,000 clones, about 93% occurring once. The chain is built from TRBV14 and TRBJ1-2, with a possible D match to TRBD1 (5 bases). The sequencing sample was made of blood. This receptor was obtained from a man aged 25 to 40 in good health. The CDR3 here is CASSRTLGGDYGYTF. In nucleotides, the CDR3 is TGTGCCAGCAGTCGAACCCTGGGGGGTGACTATGGCTACACCTTC.